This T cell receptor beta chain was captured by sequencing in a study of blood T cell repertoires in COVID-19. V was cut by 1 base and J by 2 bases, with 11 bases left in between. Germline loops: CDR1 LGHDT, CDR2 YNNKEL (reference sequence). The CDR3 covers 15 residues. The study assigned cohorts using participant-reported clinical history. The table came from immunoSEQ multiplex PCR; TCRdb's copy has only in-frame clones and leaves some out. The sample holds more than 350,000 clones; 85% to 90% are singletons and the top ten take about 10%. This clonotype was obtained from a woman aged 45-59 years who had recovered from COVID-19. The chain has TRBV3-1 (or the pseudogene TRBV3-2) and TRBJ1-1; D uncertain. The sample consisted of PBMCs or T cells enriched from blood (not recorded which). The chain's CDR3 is CASSQGRGFNTEAFF. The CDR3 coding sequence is TGTGCCAGCAGCCAAGGGAGAGGGTTTAACACTGAAGCTTTCTTT.